The clone carrying this TCR beta chain was recorded a few times. Its antigen is not known. The V end lost 5 bases, the J end lost 2 bases, and 17 bases lay between the germline ends. Germline CDR1 SGHRS, CDR2 YFSETQ. The length of the CDR3 is 15 residues. The sample originates from a study of T cells after yellow fever vaccination. Findings of the study overall: The booster response re-showed most primary clones: around 96% CD4, approximately 90% CD8.

TCRdb reprocessed the 5' RACE reads via MiXCR and lists one record per CDR3 protein. Among about 340,000 distinct CDR3 sequences listed, 8.5% to 10% were seen once. Sequenced material: PBMCs, taken on the day of the first yellow fever vaccination. The V call is TRBV5-1, the J call TRBJ2-7; tentatively, D is TRBD1 (6 bases). The origin of this receptor is a man aged 18 to 30 who received the YFV17D yellow fever vaccine. The CDR3 sequence: CASRGTQGNPYEQYF. The CDR3 DNA reads as TGCGCCAGCAGAGGTACACAGGGAAACCCCTACGAGCAGTACTTC.